A selection of T cell receptor beta chains follows, all from one sample in a study of blood T cell repertoires in COVID-19. The table came from immunoSEQ multiplex PCR; TCRdb's copy has only in-frame clones and leaves some out. Of about 70,000 clones listed, around 86% are singletons. The specimen sequenced was peripheral blood. All receptors come from a human donor in a cohort sampled during active COVID-19. Both conserved end residues are part of each CDR3. Fields, in order: V gene, J gene, CDR3 protein.

v_call: TRBV2
j_call: TRBJ1-6
cdr3_aa: CASSEFGAYNSPLHF

v_call: TRBV28
j_call: TRBJ1-6
cdr3_aa: CASSLGRSSYNSPLHF

v_call: TRBV28
j_call: TRBJ1-4
cdr3_aa: CASSLPSPKGVVGEKLFF

v_call: TRBV18
j_call: TRBJ2-7
cdr3_aa: CASSPPAYSYEQYF

v_call: TRBV10-3
j_call: TRBJ1-3
cdr3_aa: CAISEMGAGNTIYF

v_call: TRBV28
j_call: TRBJ1-4
cdr3_aa: CASSLYGGGYGKLFF

v_call: TRBV3-1/TRBV3-2
j_call: TRBJ2-5
cdr3_aa: CASSQGGEAGGETQYF

v_call: TRBV23-1
j_call: TRBJ2-2
cdr3_aa: CASNPRGGTGKAGELFF

v_call: TRBV7-9
j_call: TRBJ2-7
cdr3_aa: CASSYGIPGTGSYEQYF

v_call: TRBV14
j_call: TRBJ1-1
cdr3_aa: CASSHDSAGMNTEAFF

v_call: TRBV2
j_call: TRBJ1-2
cdr3_aa: CASSPIGGAGGGYTF

v_call: TRBV29-1
j_call: TRBJ2-1
cdr3_aa: CSVEGPSGEREQFF

v_call: TRBV7-8
j_call: TRBJ2-7
cdr3_aa: CASSLLFGTSGVREQYF

v_call: TRBV28
j_call: TRBJ1-2
cdr3_aa: CASTPGDTFYGYTF

v_call: TRBV28
j_call: TRBJ2-5
cdr3_aa: CASSPLGGRTQYF

v_call: TRBV6-5
j_call: TRBJ1-1
cdr3_aa: CASRPRLETNTEAFF

v_call: TRBV2
j_call: TRBJ1-2
cdr3_aa: CASSDDRAHRNNYGYTF

v_call: TRBV5-1
j_call: TRBJ2-5
cdr3_aa: CASSPRGQNSETQYF

v_call: TRBV7-2
j_call: TRBJ2-3
cdr3_aa: CASTTMGDSTDTQYF

v_call: TRBV6-5
j_call: TRBJ1-1
cdr3_aa: CASSYLGTGAEAFF

v_call: TRBV29-1
j_call: TRBJ2-5
cdr3_aa: CSGRGAGQETQYF

v_call: TRBV30
j_call: TRBJ1-6
cdr3_aa: CAWSVTAIGTNSPLHF

v_call: TRBV5-5
j_call: TRBJ2-5
cdr3_aa: CASRLQGARETQYF

v_call: TRBV4-3
j_call: TRBJ1-5
cdr3_aa: CASSQVPGNQPQHF

v_call: TRBV7-2
j_call: TRBJ1-6
cdr3_aa: CASSLAGEGSPLHF

v_call: TRBV3-1/TRBV3-2
j_call: TRBJ2-5
cdr3_aa: CASSQMRQVQETQYF

v_call: TRBV24-1
j_call: TRBJ2-1
cdr3_aa: CATNVRGETNEQFF

v_call: TRBV3-1/TRBV3-2
j_call: TRBJ2-5
cdr3_aa: CASSQDGTSGGAFAQETQYF

v_call: TRBV5-4
j_call: TRBJ2-3
cdr3_aa: CASSWDVGQGLSTDTQYF